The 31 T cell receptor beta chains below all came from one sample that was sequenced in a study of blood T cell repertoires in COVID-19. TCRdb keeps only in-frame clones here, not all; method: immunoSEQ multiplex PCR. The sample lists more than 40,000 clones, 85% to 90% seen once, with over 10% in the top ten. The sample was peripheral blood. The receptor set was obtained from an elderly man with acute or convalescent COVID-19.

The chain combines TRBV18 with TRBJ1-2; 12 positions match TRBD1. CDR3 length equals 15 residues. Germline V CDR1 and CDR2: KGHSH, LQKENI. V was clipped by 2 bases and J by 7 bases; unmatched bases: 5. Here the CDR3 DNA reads TGTGCCAGCTCACCATCCGGGACAGGGGGCTTTGGCTACACCTTC. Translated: CASSPSGTGGFGYTF.

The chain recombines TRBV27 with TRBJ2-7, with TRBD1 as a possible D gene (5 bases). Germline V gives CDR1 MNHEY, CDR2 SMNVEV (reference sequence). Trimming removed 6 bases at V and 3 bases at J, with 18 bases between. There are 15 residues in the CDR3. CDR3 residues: CASSLGSQGIYEQYF. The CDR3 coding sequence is TGTGCCAGCAGCCTGGGATCCCAGGGTATCTACGAGCAGTACTTC.

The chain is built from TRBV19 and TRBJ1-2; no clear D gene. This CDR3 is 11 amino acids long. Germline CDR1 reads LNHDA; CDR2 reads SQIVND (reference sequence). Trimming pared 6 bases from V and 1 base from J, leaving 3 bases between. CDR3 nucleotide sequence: TGTGCCAGTAGCCGTAACTATGGCTACACCTTC. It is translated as CASSRNYGYTF.

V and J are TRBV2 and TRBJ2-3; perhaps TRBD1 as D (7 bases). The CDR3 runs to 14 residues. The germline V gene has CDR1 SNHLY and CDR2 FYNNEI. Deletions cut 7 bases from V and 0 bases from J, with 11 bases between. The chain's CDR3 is CASKTGTSTDTQYF. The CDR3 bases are TGTGCCAGCAAGACAGGGACTAGCACAGATACGCAGTATTTT.

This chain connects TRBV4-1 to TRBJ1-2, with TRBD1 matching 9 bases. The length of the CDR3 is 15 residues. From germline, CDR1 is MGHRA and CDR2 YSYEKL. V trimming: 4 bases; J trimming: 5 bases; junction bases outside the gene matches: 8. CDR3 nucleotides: TGCGCCAGCAGCCTAGGACAGGGGCAGTGGTATGGCTACACCTTC. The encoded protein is CASSLGQGQWYGYTF.

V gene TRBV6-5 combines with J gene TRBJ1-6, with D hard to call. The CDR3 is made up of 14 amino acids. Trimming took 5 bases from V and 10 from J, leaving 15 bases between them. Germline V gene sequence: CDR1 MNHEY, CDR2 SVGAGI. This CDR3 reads CASSTADRESPLHF. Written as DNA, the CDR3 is TGTGCCAGCAGTACAGCGGATCGGGAGTCACCCCTCCACTTT.

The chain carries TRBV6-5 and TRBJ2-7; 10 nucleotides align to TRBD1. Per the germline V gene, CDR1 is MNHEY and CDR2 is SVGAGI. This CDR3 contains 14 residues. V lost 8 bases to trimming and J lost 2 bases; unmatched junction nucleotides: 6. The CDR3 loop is CASVVGQGAYEQYF. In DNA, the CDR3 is TGTGCCAGCGTCGTCGGACAGGGGGCCTACGAGCAGTACTTC.

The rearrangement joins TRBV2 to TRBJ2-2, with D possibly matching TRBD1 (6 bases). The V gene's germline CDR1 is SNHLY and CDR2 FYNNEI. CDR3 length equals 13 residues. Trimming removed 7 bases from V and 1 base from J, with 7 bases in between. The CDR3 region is CASTGQNTGELFF. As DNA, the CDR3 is TGTGCCAGCACGGGACAGAACACCGGGGAGCTGTTTTTT.

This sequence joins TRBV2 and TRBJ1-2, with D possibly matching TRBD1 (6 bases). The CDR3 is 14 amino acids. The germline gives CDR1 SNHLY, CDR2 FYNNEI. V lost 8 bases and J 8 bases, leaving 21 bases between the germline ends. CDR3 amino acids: CASGGRRGSAGYTF. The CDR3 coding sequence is TGTGCCAGCGGGGGCAGGCGGGGGTCGGCGGGCTACACCTTC.

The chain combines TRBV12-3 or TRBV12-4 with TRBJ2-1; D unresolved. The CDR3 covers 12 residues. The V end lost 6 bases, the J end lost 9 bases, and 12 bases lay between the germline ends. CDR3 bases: TGTGCCAGCAGACCCCAGAATACTGAGCAGTTCTTC. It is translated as CASRPQNTEQFF.

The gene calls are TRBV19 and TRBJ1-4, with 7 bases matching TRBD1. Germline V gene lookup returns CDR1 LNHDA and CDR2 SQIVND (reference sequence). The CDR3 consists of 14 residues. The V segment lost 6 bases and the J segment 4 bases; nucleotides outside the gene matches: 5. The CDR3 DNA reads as TGTGCCAGTAGGCAACAGGGGATTAATGAAAAACTGTTTTTT. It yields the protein CASRQQGINEKLFF.

CDR3 nucleotides: TGTGCCAGCAGTTCCGACAGGGTCGGACGAAACACCATATATTTT. The encoded protein is CASSSDRVGRNTIYF. The chain links TRBV6-5 to TRBJ1-3; 7 nucleotides align to TRBD1. Looked up from germline, CDR1 is MNHEY and CDR2 is SVGAGI. The CDR3 extends over 15 amino acids. V shed 4 bases, J shed 5 bases, and the junction held 8 bases outside the gene matches.

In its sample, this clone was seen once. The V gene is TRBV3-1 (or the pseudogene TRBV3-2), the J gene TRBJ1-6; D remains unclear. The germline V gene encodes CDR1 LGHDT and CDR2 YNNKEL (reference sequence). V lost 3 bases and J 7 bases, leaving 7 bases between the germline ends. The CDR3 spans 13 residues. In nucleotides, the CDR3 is TGTGCCAGCAGCCAGTACGGGAATTCACCCCTCCACTTT. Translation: CASSQYGNSPLHF.

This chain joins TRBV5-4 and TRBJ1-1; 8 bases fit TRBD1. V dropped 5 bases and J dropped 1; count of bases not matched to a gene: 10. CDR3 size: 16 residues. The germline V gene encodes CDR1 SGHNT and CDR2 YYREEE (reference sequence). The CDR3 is CASRGSGGLRNTEAFF. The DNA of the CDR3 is TGTGCCAGCAGAGGCTCAGGGGGCCTCCGGAACACTGAAGCTTTCTTT.

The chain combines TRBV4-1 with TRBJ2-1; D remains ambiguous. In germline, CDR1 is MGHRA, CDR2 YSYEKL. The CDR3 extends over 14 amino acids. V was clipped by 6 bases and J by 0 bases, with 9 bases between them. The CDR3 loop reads CASSWARSYNEQFF. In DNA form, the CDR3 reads TGCGCCAGCAGTTGGGCTCGCTCCTACAATGAGCAGTTCTTC.

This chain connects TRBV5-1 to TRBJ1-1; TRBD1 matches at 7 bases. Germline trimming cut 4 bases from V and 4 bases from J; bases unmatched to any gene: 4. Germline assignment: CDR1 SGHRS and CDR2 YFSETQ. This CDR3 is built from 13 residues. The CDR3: CASSTQGFTEAFF. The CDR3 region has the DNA TGCGCCAGCAGCACACAGGGGTTCACTGAAGCTTTCTTT.

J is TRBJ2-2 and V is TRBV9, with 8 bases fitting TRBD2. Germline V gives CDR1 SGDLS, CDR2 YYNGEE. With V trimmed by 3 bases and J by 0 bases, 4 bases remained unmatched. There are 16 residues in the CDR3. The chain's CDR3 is CASSASSGANTGELFF. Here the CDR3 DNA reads TGTGCCAGCAGCGCGAGTAGCGGGGCGAACACCGGGGAGCTGTTTTTT.

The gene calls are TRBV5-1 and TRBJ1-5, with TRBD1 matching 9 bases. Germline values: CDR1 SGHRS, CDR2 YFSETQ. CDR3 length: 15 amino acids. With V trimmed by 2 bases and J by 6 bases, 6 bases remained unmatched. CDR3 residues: CASSLQGADGQPQHF. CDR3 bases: TGCGCCAGCAGCTTACAGGGGGCCGACGGTCAGCCCCAGCATTTT.

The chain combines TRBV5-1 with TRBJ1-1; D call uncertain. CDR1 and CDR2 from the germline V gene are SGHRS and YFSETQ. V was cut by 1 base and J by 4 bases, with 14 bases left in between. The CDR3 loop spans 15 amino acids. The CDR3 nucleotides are TGCGCCAGCAGCTTGAGAGGCCCACTGAGCACTGAAGCTTTCTTT. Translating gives CASSLRGPLSTEAFF.

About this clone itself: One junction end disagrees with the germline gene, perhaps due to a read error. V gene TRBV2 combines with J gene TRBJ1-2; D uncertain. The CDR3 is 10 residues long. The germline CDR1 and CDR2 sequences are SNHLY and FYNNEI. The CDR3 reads CASSEGAFSF. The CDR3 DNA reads TGTGCCAGCAGTGAAGGGGCGTTTTCCTTC. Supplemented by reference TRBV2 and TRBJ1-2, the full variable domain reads EPEVTQTPSHQVTQMGQEVILRCVPISNHLYFYWYRQILGQKVEFLVSFYNNEISEKSEIFDDQFSVERPDGSNFTLKIRSTKLEDSAMYFCASSEGAFSFGSGTRLTVV.

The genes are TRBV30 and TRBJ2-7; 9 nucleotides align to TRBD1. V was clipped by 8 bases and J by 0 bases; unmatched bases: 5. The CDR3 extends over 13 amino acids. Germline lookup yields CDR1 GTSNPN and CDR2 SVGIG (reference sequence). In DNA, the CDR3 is TGTGCCCAAATGACAGGGGGCTCCTACGAGCAGTACTTC. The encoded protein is CAQMTGGSYEQYF.

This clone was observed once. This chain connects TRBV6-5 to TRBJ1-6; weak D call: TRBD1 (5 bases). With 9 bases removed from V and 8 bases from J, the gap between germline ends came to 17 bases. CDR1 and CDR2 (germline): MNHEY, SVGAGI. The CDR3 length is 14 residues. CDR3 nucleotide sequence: TGTGCCAGTTCGCGGGTGGGGGACTATTCACCCCTCCACTTT. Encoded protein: CASSRVGDYSPLHF.

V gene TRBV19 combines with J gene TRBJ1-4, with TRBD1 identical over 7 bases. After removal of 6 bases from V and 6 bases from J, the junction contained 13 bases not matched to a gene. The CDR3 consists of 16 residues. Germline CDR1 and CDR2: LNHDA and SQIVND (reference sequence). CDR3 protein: CASSNFDREPHEKLFF. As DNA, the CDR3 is TGTGCCAGTAGCAACTTCGACAGGGAACCCCATGAAAAACTGTTTTTT.

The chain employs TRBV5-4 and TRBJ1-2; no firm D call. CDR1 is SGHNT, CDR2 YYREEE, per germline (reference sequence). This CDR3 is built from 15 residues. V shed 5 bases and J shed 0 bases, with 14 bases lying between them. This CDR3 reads CASSLEKFANYGYTF. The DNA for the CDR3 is TGTGCCAGCAGTCTGGAGAAGTTTGCTAACTATGGCTACACCTTC.

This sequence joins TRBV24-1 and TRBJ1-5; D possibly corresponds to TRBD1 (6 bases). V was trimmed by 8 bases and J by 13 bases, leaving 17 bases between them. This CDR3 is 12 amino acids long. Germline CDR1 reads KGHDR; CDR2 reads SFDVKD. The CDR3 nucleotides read TGTGCCACCATGCACACAGGGTTCCGACAGCATTTT. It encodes CATMHTGFRQHF.

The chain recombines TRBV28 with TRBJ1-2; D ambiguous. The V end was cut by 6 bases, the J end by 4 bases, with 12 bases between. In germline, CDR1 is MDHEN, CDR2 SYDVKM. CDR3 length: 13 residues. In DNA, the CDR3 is TGTGCCAGCAGACAAGGAGGAGGCTATGGCTACACCTTC. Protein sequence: CASRQGGGYGYTF.

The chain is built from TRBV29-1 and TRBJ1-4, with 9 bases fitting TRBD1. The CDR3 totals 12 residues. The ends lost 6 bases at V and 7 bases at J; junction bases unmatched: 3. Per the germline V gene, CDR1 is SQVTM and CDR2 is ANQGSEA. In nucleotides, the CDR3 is TGCAGCGTCGGGGACAGGGCTGAAAAACTGTTTTTT. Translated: CSVGDRAEKLFF.

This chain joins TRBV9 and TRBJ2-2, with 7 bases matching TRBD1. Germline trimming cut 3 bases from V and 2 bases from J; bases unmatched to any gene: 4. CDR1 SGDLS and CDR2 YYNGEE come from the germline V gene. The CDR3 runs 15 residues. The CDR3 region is CASSDRGSNTGELFF. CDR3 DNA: TGTGCCAGCAGCGACAGGGGCTCAAACACCGGGGAGCTGTTTTTT.

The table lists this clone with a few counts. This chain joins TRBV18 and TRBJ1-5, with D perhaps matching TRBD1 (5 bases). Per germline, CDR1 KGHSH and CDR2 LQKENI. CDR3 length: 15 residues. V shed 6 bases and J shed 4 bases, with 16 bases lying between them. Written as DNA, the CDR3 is TGTGCCAGCTCCCAAGCCTCGGGGGTGAATCAGCCCCAGCATTTT. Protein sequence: CASSQASGVNQPQHF.

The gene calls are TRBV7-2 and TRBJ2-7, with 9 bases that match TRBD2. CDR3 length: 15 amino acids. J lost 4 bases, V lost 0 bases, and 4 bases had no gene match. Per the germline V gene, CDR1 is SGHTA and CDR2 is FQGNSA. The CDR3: CASSLAISGGYEQYF. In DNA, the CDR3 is TGTGCCAGCAGCTTAGCAATTAGCGGGGGTTACGAGCAGTACTTC. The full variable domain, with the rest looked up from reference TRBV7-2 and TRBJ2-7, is GAGVSQSPSNKVTEKGKDVELRCDPISGHTALYWYRQSLGQGLEFLIYFQGNSAPDKSGLPSDRFSAERTGGSVSTLTIQRTQQEDSAVYLCASSLAISGGYEQYFGPGTRLTVT.

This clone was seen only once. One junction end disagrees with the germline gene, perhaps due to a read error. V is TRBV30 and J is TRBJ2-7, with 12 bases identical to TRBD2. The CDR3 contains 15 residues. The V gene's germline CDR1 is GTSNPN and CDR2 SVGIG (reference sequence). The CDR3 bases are TGTTCCTGGAGAAGGACTAGCGGGGCTTCCTACGAGCAGTACTTC. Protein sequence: CSWRRTSGASYEQYF.